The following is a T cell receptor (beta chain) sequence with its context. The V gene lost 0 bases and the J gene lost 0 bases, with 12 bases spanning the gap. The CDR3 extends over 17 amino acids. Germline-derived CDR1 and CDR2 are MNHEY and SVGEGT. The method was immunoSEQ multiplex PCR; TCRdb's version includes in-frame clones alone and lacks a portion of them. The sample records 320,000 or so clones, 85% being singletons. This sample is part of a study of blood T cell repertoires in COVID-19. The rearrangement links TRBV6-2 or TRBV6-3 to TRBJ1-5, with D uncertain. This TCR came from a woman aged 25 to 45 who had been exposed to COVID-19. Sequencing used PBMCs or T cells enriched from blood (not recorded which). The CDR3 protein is CASSYSTTRNSNQPQHF. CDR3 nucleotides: TGTGCCAGCAGTTACTCGACAACCAGGAATAGCAATCAGCCCCAGCATTTT.